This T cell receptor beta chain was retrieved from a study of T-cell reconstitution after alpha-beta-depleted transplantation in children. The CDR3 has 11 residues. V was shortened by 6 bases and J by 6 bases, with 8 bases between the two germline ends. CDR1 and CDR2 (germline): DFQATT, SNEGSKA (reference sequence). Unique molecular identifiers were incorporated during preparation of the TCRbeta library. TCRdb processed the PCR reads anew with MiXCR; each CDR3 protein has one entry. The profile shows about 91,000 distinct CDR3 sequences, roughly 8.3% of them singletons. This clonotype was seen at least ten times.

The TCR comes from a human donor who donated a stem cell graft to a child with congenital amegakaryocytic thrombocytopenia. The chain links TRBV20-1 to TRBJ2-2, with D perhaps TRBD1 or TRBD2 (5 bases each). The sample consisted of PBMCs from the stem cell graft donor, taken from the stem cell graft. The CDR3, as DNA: TGCAGTGCGTGGGACGCCGGGGAGCTGTTTTTT. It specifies CSAWDAGELFF.